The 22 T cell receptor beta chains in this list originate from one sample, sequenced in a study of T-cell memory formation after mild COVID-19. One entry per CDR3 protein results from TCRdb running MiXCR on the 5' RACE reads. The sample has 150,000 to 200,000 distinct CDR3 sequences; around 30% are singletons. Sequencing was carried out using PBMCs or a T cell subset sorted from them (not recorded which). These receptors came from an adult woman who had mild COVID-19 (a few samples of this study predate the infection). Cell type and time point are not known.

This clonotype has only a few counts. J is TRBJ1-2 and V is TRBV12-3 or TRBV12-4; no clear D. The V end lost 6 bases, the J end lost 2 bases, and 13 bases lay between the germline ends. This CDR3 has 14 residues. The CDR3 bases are TGTGCCAGCAGCCGACTCCAGGAGAACTATGGCTACACCTTC. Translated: CASSRLQENYGYTF.

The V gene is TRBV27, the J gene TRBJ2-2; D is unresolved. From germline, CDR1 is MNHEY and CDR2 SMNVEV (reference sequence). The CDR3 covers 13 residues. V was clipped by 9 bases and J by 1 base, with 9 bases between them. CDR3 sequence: CASGRMNTGELFF. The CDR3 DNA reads TGTGCCAGTGGGCGGATGAACACCGGGGAGCTGTTTTTT.

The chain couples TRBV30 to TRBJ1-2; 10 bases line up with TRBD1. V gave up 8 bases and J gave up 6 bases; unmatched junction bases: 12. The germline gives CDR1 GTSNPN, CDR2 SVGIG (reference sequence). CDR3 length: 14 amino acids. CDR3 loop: CATPGQGFSNGYTF. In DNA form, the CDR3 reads TGTGCCACCCCGGGACAGGGGTTCTCGAATGGCTACACCTTC.

This chain's CDR3 is CASRFGTGAYNEQFF. The CDR3 DNA reads as TGTGCCAGCAGGTTCGGGACAGGGGCCTACAATGAGCAGTTCTTC. The chain couples TRBV7-8 to TRBJ2-1; 10 bases fit TRBD1. The CDR3 is made up of 15 amino acids. The V gene end was trimmed by 6 bases and the J gene end by 2 bases; junction bases not matched to a gene: 4. Germline CDR1 SGHVS, CDR2 FQNEAQ.

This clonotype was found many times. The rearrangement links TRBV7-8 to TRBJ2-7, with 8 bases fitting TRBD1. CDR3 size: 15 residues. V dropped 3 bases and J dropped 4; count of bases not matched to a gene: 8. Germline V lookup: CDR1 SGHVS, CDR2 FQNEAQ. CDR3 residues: CASSLGPDRVYEQYF. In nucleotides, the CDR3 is TGTGCCAGCAGCTTGGGACCGGACAGGGTTTACGAGCAGTACTTC.

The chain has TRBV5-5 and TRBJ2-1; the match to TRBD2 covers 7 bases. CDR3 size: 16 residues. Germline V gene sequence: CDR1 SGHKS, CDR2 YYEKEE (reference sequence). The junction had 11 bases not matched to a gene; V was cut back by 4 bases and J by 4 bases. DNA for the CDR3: TGTGCCAGCAGCCGGGCCCGGACTAGTCTTTACAATGAGCAGTTCTTC. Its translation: CASSRARTSLYNEQFF.

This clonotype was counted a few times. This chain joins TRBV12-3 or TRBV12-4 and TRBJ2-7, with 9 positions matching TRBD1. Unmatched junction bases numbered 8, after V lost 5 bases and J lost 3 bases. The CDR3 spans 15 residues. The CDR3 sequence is CASSEAGTGIYEQYF. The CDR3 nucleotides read TGTGCCAGCAGTGAGGCCGGGACAGGGATCTACGAGCAGTACTTC.

In DNA form, the CDR3 reads TGTGCCACCAGTGACCCCCGACAGGGGGCGAACACCGGGGAGCTGTTTTTT. As protein: CATSDPRQGANTGELFF. This sequence joins TRBV24-1 and TRBJ2-2; TRBD1 agrees at 9 bases. The CDR3 runs 17 residues. From germline, CDR1 is KGHDR and CDR2 SFDVKD. V lost 4 bases, J lost 0 bases, and 5 bases stayed unmatched.

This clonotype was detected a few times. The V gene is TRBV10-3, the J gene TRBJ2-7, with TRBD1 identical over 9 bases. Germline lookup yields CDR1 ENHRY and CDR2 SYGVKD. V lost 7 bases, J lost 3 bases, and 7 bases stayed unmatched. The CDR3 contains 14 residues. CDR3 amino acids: CAIKGGDRVYEQYF. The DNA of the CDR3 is TGTGCCATCAAGGGGGGGGACAGGGTCTACGAGCAGTACTTC.

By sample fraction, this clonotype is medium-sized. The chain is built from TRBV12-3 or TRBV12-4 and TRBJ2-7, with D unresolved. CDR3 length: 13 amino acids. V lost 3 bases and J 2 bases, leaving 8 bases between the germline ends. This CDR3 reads CASSFGPTYEQYF. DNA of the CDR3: TGTGCCAGCAGTTTTGGTCCCACCTACGAGCAGTACTTC.

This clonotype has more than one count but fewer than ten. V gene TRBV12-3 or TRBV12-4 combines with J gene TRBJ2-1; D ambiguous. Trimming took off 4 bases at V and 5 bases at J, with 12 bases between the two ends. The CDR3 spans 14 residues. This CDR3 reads CASSSRGWDNEQFF. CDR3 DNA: TGTGCCAGCAGTTCCCGTGGCTGGGACAATGAGCAGTTCTTC.

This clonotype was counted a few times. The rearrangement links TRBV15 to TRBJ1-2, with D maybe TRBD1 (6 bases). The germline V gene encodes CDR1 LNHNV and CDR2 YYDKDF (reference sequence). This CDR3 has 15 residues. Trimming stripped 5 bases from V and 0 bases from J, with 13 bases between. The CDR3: CATSQTGNPNYGYTF. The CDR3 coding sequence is TGTGCCACCAGCCAAACAGGGAACCCTAACTATGGCTACACCTTC.

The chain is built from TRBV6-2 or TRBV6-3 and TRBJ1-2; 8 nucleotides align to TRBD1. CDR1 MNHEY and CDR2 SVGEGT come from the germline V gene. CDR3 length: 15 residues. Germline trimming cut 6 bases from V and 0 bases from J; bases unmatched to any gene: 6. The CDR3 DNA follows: TGTGCCAGCAGGCCTACGGGACAGGCTAACTATGGCTACACCTTC. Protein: CASRPTGQANYGYTF.

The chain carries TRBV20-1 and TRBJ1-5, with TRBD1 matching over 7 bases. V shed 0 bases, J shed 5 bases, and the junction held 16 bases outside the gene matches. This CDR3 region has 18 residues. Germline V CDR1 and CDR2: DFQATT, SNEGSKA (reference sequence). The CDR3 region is CSARDSGQEYSLYQPQHF. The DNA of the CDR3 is TGCAGTGCTAGAGATAGTGGACAGGAATATAGTCTCTATCAGCCCCAGCATTTT.

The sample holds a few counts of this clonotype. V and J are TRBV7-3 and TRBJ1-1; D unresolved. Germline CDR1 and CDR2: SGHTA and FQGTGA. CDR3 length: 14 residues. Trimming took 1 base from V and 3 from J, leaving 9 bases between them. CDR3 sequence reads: CASSLKRDHTEAFF. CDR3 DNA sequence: TGTGCCAGCAGCTTAAAGCGGGATCACACTGAAGCTTTCTTT.

CDR3 in amino acids: CASSPPTVTYEQYF. DNA for the CDR3: TGTGCCAGCAGCCCCCCGACAGTTACCTACGAGCAGTACTTC. This chain uses TRBV7-9 with TRBJ2-7, with D possibly matching TRBD1 (5 bases). V gave up 5 bases and J gave up 2 bases, with 13 bases separating them. CDR3 length: 14 residues. The germline gives CDR1 SEHNR, CDR2 FQNEAQ (reference sequence).

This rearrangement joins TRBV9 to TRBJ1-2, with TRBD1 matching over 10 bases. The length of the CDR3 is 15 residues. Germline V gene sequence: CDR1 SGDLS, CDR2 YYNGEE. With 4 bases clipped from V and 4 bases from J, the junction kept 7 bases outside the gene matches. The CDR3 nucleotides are TGTGCCAGCAGCTTGGGGACAGGGGTCTCCTATGGCTACACCTTC. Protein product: CASSLGTGVSYGYTF.

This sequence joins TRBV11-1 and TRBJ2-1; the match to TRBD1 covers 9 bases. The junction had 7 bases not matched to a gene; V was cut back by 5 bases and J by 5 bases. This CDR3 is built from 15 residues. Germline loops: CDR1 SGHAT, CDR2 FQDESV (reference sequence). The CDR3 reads CASSLDRGSHNEQFF. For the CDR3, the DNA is TGTGCCAGCAGCCTCGACAGGGGGTCCCACAATGAGCAGTTCTTC.

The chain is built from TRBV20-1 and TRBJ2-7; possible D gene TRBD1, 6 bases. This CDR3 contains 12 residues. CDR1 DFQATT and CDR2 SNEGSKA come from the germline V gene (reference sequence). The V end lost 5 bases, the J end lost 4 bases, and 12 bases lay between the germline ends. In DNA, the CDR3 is TGCAGTGCTGATAAGGGGGATTACGAGCAGTACTTC. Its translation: CSADKGDYEQYF.

The CDR3, as DNA: TGCAGTGCCCGGAGGAACACTGAAGCTTTCTTT. This sequence encodes CSARRNTEAFF. The chain couples TRBV20-1 to TRBJ1-1; no definite D call. CDR1 is DFQATT, CDR2 SNEGSKA, per germline (reference sequence). The length of the CDR3 is 11 residues. V gave up 6 bases and J gave up 1 base, with 6 bases separating them.

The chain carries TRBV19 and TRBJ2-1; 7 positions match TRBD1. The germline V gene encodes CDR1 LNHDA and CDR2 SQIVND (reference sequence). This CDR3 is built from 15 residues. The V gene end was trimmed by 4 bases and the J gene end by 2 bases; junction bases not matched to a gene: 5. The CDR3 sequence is CASSNDRVAYNEQFF. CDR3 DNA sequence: TGTGCCAGTAGTAATGACAGGGTGGCCTACAATGAGCAGTTCTTC. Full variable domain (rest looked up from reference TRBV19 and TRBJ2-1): DGGITQSPKYLFRKEGQNVTLSCEQNLNHDAMYWYRQDPGQGLRLIYYSQIVNDFQKGDIAEGYSVSREKKESFPLTVTSAQKNPTAFYLCASSNDRVAYNEQFFGPGTRLTVL.

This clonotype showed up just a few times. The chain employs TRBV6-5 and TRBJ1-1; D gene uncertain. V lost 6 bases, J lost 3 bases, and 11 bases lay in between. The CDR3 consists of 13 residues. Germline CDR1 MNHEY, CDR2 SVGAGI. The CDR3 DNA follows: TGTGCCAGCAGAATACGGTGGGACACTGAAGCTTTCTTT. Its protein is CASRIRWDTEAFF.